Described below is a single TCR beta chain sequence and its context. Its antigen remains unidentified. The CDR3 extends over 16 amino acids. V was clipped by 1 base and J by 1 base, with 13 bases between them. Germline V gives CDR1 KGHSH, CDR2 LQKENI. This sample was taken from a study of memory CD4+ T cells and cytomegalovirus serostatus. Findings and limits, study-wide: Suggested: most of the CMV-linked TCR signature lies in CD4+ memory cells. Each of 65 to 70 CMV-associated TCRbeta sequences occurred in one to five individuals. Median bootstrapped AUC for CMV status was about 0.96 originally, 0.85 to 0.92 US-trained.

Generated by immunoSEQ multiplex PCR, the TCRdb table keeps only in-frame clones and is missing some. The sample yields over 45,000 clones, roughly 84% seen once. Single viable CD3+CD4+CD8-CD45RO+ cells were sorted as the memory CD4+ T cells. CMV serostatus came from serum IgG against pp150, pp28, p38, p52. Material: memory CD4+ T cells from blood. The chain is built from TRBV18 and TRBJ1-1, with D uncertain. The TCR originated in an adult in good health and CMV-seronegative. Some clones in this sample may be carry-over from other donors' samples. The CDR3 DNA follows: TGTGCCAGCTCACCACGGTATTCCGGCGGGAACACTGAAGCTTTCTTT. It is translated as CASSPRYSGGNTEAFF.